The 12 T cell receptor beta chains below were found in one sample sequenced in a study of OX40 agonist ivuxolimab in advanced cancers. The protocol was immunoSEQ multiplex PCR, while the TCRdb copy is restricted to in-frame clones and leaves out a portion. The sample yields 90,000 to 100,000 clones, roughly 80% seen once. The input for sequencing was CD4+ or CD8+ T cells sorted from blood, taken in a trial of the OX40 agonist ivuxolimab. All receptors derive from an adult with an advanced solid tumor such as melanoma, head and neck, liver or kidney cancer.

The chain employs TRBV6-1 and TRBJ1-2; 7 nucleotides agree with TRBD1. CDR1 is MNHNS, CDR2 SASEGT, per germline. The CDR3 is 15 residues long. V shed 3 bases and J 4 bases; nucleotides not matched to a gene: 8. CDR3 sequence reads: CASSDPDRSIYGYTF. The CDR3, as DNA: TGTGCCAGCAGTGACCCGGACAGGTCGATCTATGGCTACACCTTC.

The chain uses TRBV7-3 and TRBJ1-2; perhaps TRBD1 as D (6 bases). This CDR3 has 16 residues. The V gene's germline CDR1 is SGHTA and CDR2 FQGTGA. V lost 8 bases and J 0 bases, leaving 19 bases between the germline ends. CDR3 DNA sequence: TGTGCCAGCGGGGCCCGCTCGACAGGCCCTAACTATGGCTACACCTTC. Its translation: CASGARSTGPNYGYTF.

The chain recombines TRBV6-5 with TRBJ2-7, with D maybe TRBD2 (6 bases). V lost 2 bases, J lost 0 bases, and 11 bases lay in between. Germline CDR1 MNHEY, CDR2 SVGAGI. This CDR3 is built from 15 residues. Here the CDR3 DNA reads TGTGCCAGCAGTTACGGGGACTTGAGCTCCTACGAGCAGTACTTC. Translating gives CASSYGDLSSYEQYF.

The chain links TRBV9 to TRBJ2-2; TRBD2 matches 7 bases. Trimming at V came to 0 bases and at J to 6 bases, leaving 8 bases not matched to a gene. The germline gives CDR1 SGDLS, CDR2 YYNGEE. This CDR3 is 16 amino acids long. CDR3 amino acids: CASSVGLADLSGELFF. The CDR3 DNA follows: TGTGCCAGCAGCGTAGGGCTAGCGGACCTCTCCGGGGAGCTGTTTTTT.

J is TRBJ2-3 and V is TRBV18; D is unresolved. CDR1 KGHSH and CDR2 LQKENI come from the germline V gene. This CDR3 is built from 15 residues. V lost 1 base to trimming and J lost 4 bases, with 12 bases between them. CDR3 sequence (DNA): TGTGCCAGCTCACCACGGCAGAGCGTCGCAGATACGCAGTATTTT. Residues: CASSPRQSVADTQYF.

This chain joins TRBV4-3 and TRBJ2-2; D gene uncertain. The CDR3 contains 16 residues. Germline V gene sequence: CDR1 LGHNA, CDR2 YSLEER. The V gene lost 8 bases and the J gene lost 2 bases, with 18 bases spanning the gap. CDR3 DNA sequence: TGCGCCAGCCCTCCCCCAGCGCTAAACAACACCGGGGAGCTGTTTTTT. This encodes CASPPPALNNTGELFF.

The chain uses TRBV7-2 and TRBJ2-7; the match to TRBD2 covers 10 bases. V shed 8 bases, J shed 7 bases, and the junction held 8 bases outside the gene matches. This CDR3 spans 13 amino acids. Germline lookup yields CDR1 SGHTA and CDR2 FQGNSA. The CDR3 sequence: CASGAGGPWEQYF. In nucleotides, the CDR3 is TGTGCCAGCGGAGCGGGAGGGCCTTGGGAGCAGTACTTC. Together with reference TRBV7-2 and TRBJ2-7, the CDR3 gives the full variable domain: GAGVSQSPSNKVTEKGKDVELRCDPISGHTALYWYRQSLGQGLEFLIYFQGNSAPDKSGLPSDRFSAERTGGSVSTLTIQRTQQEDSAVYLCASGAGGPWEQYFGPGTRLTVT.

The rearrangement uses TRBV21-1 and TRBJ2-4; the table's TRBD1 call for D was not verified on the DNA. TRBV21-1 is a pseudogene segment. This CDR3 is built from 19 residues. DNA for the CDR3: TGTGCCAGCAGCAAAGGCACCGACCTACAGGGTGTGTTGAGGGACATTCAGTACTTC. Residues: CASSKGTDLQGVLRDIQYF.

The chain carries TRBV18 and TRBJ1-1; no reliable D call. The V end was cut by 4 bases, the J end by 8 bases, with 11 bases between. The CDR3 is 12 amino acids. Germline CDR1 KGHSH, CDR2 LQKENI. CDR3 in amino acids: CASSHRTGEAFF. In nucleotides, the CDR3 is TGTGCCAGCTCACACCGGACGGGAGAAGCTTTCTTT.

The rearrangement joins TRBV12-5 to TRBJ2-1; 9 positions match TRBD1. This CDR3 spans 15 amino acids. Losses at the gene ends were 5 bases for V and 5 bases for J; bases not matched to a gene: 7. Germline assignment: CDR1 LGHNT and CDR2 FRNRAP. The CDR3 sequence: CASGPGTGTDNEQFF. The DNA of the CDR3 is TGTGCTAGTGGTCCCGGGACAGGGACTGACAATGAGCAGTTCTTC.

The chain employs TRBV11-2 and TRBJ2-1; the D gene could be TRBD1 or TRBD2 (5 bases each). The CDR3 sequence is 15 residues long. Germline CDR1 reads SGHAT; CDR2 reads FQNNGV. V lost 5 bases and J 3 bases, leaving 14 bases between the germline ends. The CDR3 DNA is TGTGCCAGCAGCCGGGACGGATCAAACTACAATGAGCAGTTCTTC. This encodes CASSRDGSNYNEQFF.

The chain employs TRBV5-5 and TRBJ1-2; D is undetermined. CDR1 and CDR2 (germline): SGHKS, YYEKEE (reference sequence). This CDR3 comprises 11 residues. The germline V and J ends were trimmed by 1 base and 8 bases, with 6 bases remaining between them. This CDR3 reads CASSLYSGYTF. The CDR3 DNA reads as TGTGCCAGCAGCTTGTATAGCGGCTACACCTTC.